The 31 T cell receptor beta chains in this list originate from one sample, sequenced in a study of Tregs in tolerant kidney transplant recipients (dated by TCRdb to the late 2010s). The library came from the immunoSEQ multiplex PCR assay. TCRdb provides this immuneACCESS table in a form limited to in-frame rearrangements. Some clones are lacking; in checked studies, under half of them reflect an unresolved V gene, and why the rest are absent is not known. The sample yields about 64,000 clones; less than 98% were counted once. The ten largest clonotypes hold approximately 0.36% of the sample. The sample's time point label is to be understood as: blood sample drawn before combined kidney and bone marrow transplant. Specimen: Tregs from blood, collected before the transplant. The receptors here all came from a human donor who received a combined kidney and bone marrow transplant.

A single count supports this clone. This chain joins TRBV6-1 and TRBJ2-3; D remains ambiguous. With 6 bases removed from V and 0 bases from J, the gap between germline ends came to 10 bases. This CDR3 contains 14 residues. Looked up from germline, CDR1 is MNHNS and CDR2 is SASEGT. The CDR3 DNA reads TGTGCCAGCAGCCAGAATCCTAGCACAGATACGCAGTATTTT. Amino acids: CASSQNPSTDTQYF.

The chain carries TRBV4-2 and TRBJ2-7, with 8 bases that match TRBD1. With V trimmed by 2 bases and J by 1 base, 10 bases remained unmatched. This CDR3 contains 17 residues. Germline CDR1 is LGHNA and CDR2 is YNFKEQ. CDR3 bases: TGTGCCAGCAGCCAATATTTTGCCCGGGACAGGTCCTACGAGCAGTACTTC. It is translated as CASSQYFARDRSYEQYF.

The DNA of the CDR3 is TGTGCCAGCTCCTTCGAGCCCTCTGAAGCTTTCTTT. It is translated as CASSFEPSEAFF. The chain employs TRBV18 and TRBJ1-1; no definite D call. CDR1 is KGHSH, CDR2 LQKENI, per germline. V was cut by 6 bases and J by 6 bases, with 11 bases left in between. This CDR3 is built from 12 residues. The full variable domain, in which reference TRBV18 and TRBJ1-1 provide the parts outside the CDR3, is NAGVMQNPRHLVRRRGQEARLRCSPMKGHSHVYWYRQLPEEGLKFMVYLQKENIIDESGMPKERFSAEFPKEGPSILRIQQVVRGDSAAYFCASSFEPSEAFFGQGTRLTVV.

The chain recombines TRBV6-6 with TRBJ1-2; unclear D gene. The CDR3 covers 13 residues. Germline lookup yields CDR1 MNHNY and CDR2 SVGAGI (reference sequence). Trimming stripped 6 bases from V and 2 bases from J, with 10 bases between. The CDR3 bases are TGTGCCAGCAGGTTCGCCGGGAACTATGGCTACACCTTC. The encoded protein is CASRFAGNYGYTF.

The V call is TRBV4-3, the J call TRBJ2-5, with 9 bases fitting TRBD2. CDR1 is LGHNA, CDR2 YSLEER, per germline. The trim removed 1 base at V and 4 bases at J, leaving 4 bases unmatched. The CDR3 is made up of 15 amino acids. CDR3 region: CASSQARGRAETQYF. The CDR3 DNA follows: TGCGCCAGCAGCCAAGCACGCGGGAGGGCAGAGACCCAGTACTTC.

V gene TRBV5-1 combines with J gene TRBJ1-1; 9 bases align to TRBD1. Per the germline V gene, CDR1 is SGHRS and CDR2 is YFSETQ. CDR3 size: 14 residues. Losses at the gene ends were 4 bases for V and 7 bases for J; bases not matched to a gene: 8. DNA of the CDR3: TGCGCCAGCAGCCAGTGGACAGGGGTAAATGAAGCTTTCTTT. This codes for CASSQWTGVNEAFF. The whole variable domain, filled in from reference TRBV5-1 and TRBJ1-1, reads KAGVTQTPRYLIKTRGQQVTLSCSPISGHRSVSWYQQTPGQGLQFLFEYFSETQRNKGNFPGRFSGRQFSNSRSEMNVSTLELGDSALYLCASSQWTGVNEAFFGQGTRLTVV.

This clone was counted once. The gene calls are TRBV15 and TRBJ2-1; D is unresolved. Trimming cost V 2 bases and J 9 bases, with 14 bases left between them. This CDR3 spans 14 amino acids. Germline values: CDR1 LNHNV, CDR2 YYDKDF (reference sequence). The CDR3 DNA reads TGTGCCACCAGCAGATCAGCCGTAGCCCCTGAGCAGTTCTTC. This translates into CATSRSAVAPEQFF.

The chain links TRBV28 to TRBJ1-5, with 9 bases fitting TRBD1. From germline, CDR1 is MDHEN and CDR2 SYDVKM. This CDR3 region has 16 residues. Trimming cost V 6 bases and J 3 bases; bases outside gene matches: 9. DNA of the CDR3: TGTGCCAGCAGACACCTCCGGGACAGGGACAATCAGCCCCAGCATTTT. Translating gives CASRHLRDRDNQPQHF.

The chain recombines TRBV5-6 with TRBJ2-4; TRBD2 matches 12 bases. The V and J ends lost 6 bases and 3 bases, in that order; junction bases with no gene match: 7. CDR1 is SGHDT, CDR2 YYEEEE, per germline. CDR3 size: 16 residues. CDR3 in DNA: TGTGCCAGCACATTCCTAGCGGGGGGGTTCAAAAACATTCAGTACTTC. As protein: CASTFLAGGFKNIQYF.

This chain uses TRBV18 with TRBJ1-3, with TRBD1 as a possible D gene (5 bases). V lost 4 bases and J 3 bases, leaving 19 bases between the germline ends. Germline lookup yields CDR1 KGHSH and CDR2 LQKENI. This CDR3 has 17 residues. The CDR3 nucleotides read TGTGCCAGCTCACTTACCCTGGAGGGGCATGGTGGAAACACCATATATTTT. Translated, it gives CASSLTLEGHGGNTIYF.

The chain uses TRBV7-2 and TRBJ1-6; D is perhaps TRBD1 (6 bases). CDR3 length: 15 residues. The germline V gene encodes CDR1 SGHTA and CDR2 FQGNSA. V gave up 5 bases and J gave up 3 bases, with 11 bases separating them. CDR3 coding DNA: TGTGCCAGCAGCAAACCCAGGGGCTATAATTCACCCCTCCACTTT. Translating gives CASSKPRGYNSPLHF.

CDR3 bases: TGTGCCAGCAGCTTAGGGACTAGTAGGGTGCGCAATGAGCAGTTCTTC. It codes for CASSLGTSRVRNEQFF. This chain connects TRBV7-2 to TRBJ2-1; the match to TRBD2 covers 7 bases. V dropped 1 base and J dropped 6; count of bases not matched to a gene: 9. Germline CDR1 and CDR2: SGHTA and FQGNSA. The CDR3 has 16 amino acids.

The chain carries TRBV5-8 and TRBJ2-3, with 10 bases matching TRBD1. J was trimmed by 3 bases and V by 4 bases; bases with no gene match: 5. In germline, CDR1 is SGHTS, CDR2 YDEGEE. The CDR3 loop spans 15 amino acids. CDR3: CASSVTGGATDTQYF. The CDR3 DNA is TGTGCCAGCAGCGTGACAGGGGGCGCAACAGATACGCAGTATTTT.

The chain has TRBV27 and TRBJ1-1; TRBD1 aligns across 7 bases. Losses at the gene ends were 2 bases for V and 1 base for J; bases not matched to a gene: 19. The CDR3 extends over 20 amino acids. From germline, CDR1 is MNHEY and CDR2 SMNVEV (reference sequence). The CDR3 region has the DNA TGTGCCAGCAGTTTAAGTAAGGGTAGGGGGCTGAGGTGGGGGAACACTGAAGCTTTCTTT. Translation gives CASSLSKGRGLRWGNTEAFF.

CDR3 sequence (DNA): TGCGCCAGCAGCTTGGTTTCGCGACAGGTGTACAATGAGCAGTTCTTC. Protein product: CASSLVSRQVYNEQFF. The chain has TRBV5-1 and TRBJ2-1, with D tentatively TRBD1 (6 bases). Germline CDR1 is SGHRS and CDR2 is YFSETQ. This CDR3 contains 16 residues. Trimming cost V 0 bases and J 4 bases, with 14 bases left between them.

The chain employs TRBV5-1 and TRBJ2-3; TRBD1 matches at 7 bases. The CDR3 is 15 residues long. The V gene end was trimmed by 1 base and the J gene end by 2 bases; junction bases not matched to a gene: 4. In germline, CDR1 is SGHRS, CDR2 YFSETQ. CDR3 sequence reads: CASSLTGAPTDTQYF. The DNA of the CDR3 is TGCGCCAGCAGCTTGACAGGGGCGCCCACAGATACGCAGTATTTT.

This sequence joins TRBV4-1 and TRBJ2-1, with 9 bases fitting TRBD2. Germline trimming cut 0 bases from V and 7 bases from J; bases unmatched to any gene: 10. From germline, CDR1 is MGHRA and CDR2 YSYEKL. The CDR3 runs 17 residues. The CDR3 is CASSQDAVAGVENEQFF. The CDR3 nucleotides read TGCGCCAGCAGCCAAGATGCGGTAGCGGGAGTCGAGAATGAGCAGTTCTTC.

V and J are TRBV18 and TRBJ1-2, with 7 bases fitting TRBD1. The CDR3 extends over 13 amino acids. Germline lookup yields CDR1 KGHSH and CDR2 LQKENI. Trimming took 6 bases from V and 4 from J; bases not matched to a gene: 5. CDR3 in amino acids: CASSPGQPYGYTF. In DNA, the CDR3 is TGTGCCAGCTCGCCGGGACAGCCCTATGGCTACACCTTC.

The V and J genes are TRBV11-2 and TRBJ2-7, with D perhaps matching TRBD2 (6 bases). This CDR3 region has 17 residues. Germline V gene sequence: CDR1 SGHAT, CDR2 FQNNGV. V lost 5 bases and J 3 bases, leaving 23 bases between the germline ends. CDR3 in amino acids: CASSGGGMGGGYYEQYF. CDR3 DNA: TGTGCCAGCAGCGGAGGAGGGATGGGCGGAGGTTACTACGAGCAGTACTTC. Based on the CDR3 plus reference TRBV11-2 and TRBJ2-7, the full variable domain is EAGVAQSPRYKIIEKRQSVAFWCNPISGHATLYWYQQILGQGPKLLIQFQNNGVVDDSQLPKDRFSAERLKGVDSTLKIQPAKLEDSAVYLCASSGGGMGGGYYEQYFGPGTRLTVT.

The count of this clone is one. The CDR3 DNA reads as TGCAGCGTTCTCGGACAATATGCTGAAAAACTGTTTTTT. Protein: CSVLGQYAEKLFF. V and J are TRBV29-1 and TRBJ1-4; tentatively, D is TRBD1 (5 bases). Germline V lookup: CDR1 SQVTM, CDR2 ANQGSEA. Trimming pared 5 bases from V and 7 bases from J, leaving 14 bases between. The CDR3 has 13 residues.

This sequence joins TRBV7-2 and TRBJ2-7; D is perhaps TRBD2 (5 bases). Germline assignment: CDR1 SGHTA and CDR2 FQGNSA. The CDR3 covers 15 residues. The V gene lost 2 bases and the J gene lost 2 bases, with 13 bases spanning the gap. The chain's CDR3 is CASSLYGEDTYEQYF. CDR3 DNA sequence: TGTGCCAGCAGCTTATACGGGGAAGACACCTACGAGCAGTACTTC.

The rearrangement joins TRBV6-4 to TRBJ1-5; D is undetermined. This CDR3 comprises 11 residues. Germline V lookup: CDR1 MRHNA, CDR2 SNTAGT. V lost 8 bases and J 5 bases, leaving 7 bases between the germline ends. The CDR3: CASGLDQPQHF. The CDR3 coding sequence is TGTGCCAGCGGACTCGATCAGCCCCAGCATTTT.

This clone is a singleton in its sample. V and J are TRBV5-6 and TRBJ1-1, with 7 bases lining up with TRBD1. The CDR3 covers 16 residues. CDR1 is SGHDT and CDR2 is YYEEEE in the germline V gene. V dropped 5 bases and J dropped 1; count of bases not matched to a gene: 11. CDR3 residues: CASRVNNRGANTEAFF. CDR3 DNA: TGTGCCAGCAGGGTGAACAACAGGGGCGCGAACACTGAAGCTTTCTTT.

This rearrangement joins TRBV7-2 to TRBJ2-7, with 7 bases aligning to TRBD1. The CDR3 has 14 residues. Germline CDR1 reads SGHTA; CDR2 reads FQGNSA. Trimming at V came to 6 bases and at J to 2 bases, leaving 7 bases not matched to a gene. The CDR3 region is CASSRTGPTYEQYF. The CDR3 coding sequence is TGTGCCAGCAGTCGGACAGGACCAACCTACGAGCAGTACTTC. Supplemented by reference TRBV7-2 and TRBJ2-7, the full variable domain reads GAGVSQSPSNKVTEKGKDVELRCDPISGHTALYWYRQSLGQGLEFLIYFQGNSAPDKSGLPSDRFSAERTGGSVSTLTIQRTQQEDSAVYLCASSRTGPTYEQYFGPGTRLTVT.

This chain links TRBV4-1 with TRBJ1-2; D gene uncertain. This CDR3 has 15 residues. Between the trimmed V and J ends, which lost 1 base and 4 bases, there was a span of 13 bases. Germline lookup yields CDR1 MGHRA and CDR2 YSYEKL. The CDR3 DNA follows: TGCGCCAGCAGCCAAGCTACAGCCGTAGGCTATGGCTACACCTTC. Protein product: CASSQATAVGYGYTF.

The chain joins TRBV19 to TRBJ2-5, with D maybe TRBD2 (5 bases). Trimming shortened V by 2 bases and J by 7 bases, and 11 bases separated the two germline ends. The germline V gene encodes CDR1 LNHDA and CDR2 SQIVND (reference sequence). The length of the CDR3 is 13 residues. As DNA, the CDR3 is TGTGCCAGTAGTATAACCGGGGTTGGGACCCAGTACTTC. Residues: CASSITGVGTQYF.

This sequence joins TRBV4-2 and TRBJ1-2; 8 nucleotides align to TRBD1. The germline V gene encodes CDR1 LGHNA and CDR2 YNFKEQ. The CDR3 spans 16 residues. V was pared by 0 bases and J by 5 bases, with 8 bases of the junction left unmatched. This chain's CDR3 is CASSQDFPGGLYGYTF. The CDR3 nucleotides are TGTGCCAGCAGCCAAGATTTCCCAGGGGGCTTATATGGCTACACCTTC.

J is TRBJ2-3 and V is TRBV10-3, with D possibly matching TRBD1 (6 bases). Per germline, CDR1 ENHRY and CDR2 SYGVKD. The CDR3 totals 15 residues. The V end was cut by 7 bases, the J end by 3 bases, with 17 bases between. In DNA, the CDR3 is TGTGCCATCACAGGGGCACAGGCTGGTACAGATACGCAGTATTTT. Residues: CAITGAQAGTDTQYF.

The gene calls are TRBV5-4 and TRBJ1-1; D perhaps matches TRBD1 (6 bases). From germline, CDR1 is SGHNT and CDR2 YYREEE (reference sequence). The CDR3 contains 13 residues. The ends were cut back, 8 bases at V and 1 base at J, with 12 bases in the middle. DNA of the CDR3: TGTGCCAGTCAGGACAGCCGGAACACTGAAGCTTTCTTT. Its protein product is CASQDSRNTEAFF. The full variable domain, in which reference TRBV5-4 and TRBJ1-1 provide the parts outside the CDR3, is ETGVTQSPTHLIKTRGQQVTLRCSSQSGHNTVSWYQQALGQGPQFIFQYYREEENGRGNFPPRFSGLQFPNYSSELNVNALELDDSALYLCASQDSRNTEAFFGQGTRLTVV.

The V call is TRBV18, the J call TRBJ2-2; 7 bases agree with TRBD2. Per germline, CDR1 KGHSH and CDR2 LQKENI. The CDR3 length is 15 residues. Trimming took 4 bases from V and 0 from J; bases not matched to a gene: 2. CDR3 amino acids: CASSRRGANTGELFF. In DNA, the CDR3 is TGTGCCAGCTCACGCCGGGGGGCGAACACCGGGGAGCTGTTTTTT.

The CDR3 reads CASSYGLSDNQPQHF. CDR3 bases: TGTGCCAGCAGTTATGGGCTAAGTGACAATCAGCCCCAGCATTTT. This rearrangement joins TRBV6-5 to TRBJ1-5; D remains ambiguous. Germline V lookup: CDR1 MNHEY, CDR2 SVGAGI. This CDR3 comprises 15 residues. Trimming left V 3 bases short and J 3 bases short, with 12 bases between.